The clone carrying this TCR beta chain was observed a handful of times. Given a far larger clone just one base away, this is likely a sequencing read error. Vbeta (60) and Jbeta (13) primers were used in the PCR. Sequencing used immunoSEQ multiplex PCR; TCRdb keeps in-frame clones, though not all of them. The sample lists 73,000 or so clones; more than 65% were seen once. These data are taken from a study of cytomegalovirus exposure and HLA in healthy donors. This CDR3 has 13 amino acids. Per the germline V gene, CDR1 is MGHDK and CDR2 is SYGVNS. Sequences were obtained from PBMCs. The receptor was derived from a woman between 40 and 50 years old in good health and CMV-seropositive. The chain combines TRBV25-1 with TRBJ1-1, with D possibly TRBD1 on 5 matching bases. This chain's CDR3 is CDSSVRGITEAFF. CDR3 bases: TGTGACAGCAGTGTAAGGGGCATCACTGAAGCTTTCTTT.